These 29 T cell receptor beta chains originate from one sample sequenced in a study of siplizumab effects on memory and regulatory T cells. The repertoire was sequenced with immunoSEQ multiplex PCR; TCRdb's copy has only in-frame clones and lacks some. The sample carries about 94,000 clones, approximately 95% recorded once. Sequencing used non-Treg CD4+ T cells sorted from blood. The receptors were sampled from a human donor in good health.

The CDR3 nucleotides are TGTGCCAGCAGCCCGGCGGGGGACAATACTTTCTTT. Translating it yields CASSPAGDNTFF. This sequence joins TRBV5-8 and TRBJ1-1; D may be TRBD1 (6 bases). Trimming stripped 4 bases from V and 12 bases from J, with 16 bases between. The CDR3 contains 12 residues. Per germline, CDR1 SGHTS and CDR2 YDEGEE.

DNA for the CDR3: TGTGCCAGCAGCTTATATGGAAACCTGAACTATGGCTACACCTTC. Its protein is CASSLYGNLNYGYTF. V and J are TRBV7-3 and TRBJ1-2; D ambiguous. CDR3 length equals 15 residues. Germline-derived CDR1 and CDR2 are SGHTA and FQGTGA. V dropped 2 bases and J dropped 2 bases, with 12 bases sitting between them.

The chain combines TRBV14 with TRBJ1-1; weak D call: TRBD1 (6 bases). The CDR3 contains 15 residues. Looked up from germline, CDR1 is SGHDN and CDR2 is FVKESK. The V and J ends lost 0 bases and 6 bases respectively, with 14 bases between them. CDR3 region: CASSQETGWGAEAFF. DNA for the CDR3: TGTGCCAGCAGCCAAGAAACAGGGTGGGGGGCTGAAGCTTTCTTT.

In this sample, this clone turned up once. CDR3 loop: CASSPRTGAPAEQYF. Here the CDR3 DNA reads TGCGCCAGCAGCCCCAGAACAGGGGCCCCGGCGGAGCAGTACTTC. The rearrangement uses TRBV5-1 and TRBJ2-7, with 7 bases that match TRBD1. The CDR3 extends over 15 amino acids. Trimming took 4 bases from V and 7 from J; bases not matched to a gene: 14. The V gene's germline CDR1 is SGHRS and CDR2 YFSETQ.

The chain uses TRBV11-2 and TRBJ2-1; D is uncertain. The germline V gene has CDR1 SGHAT and CDR2 FQNNGV. V lost 1 base to trimming and J lost 2 bases, with 3 bases between them. The CDR3 length is 13 residues. The CDR3 nucleotides are TGTGCCAGCAGCTTAGCCCCCTACAATGAGCAGTTCTTC. Its protein product is CASSLAPYNEQFF.

The chain couples TRBV7-8 to TRBJ2-5; no reliable D call. V dropped 5 bases and J dropped 2 bases, with 3 bases sitting between them. The CDR3 extends over 11 amino acids. CDR1 and CDR2 from the germline V gene are SGHVS and FQNEAQ. The CDR3 sequence is CASSVQETQYF. CDR3 coding DNA: TGTGCCAGCAGCGTTCAAGAGACCCAGTACTTC. Based on the CDR3 plus reference TRBV7-8 and TRBJ2-5, the full variable domain is GAGVSQSPRYKVAKRGQDVALRCDPISGHVSLFWYQQALGQGPEFLTYFQNEAQLDKSGLPSDRFFAERPEGSVSTLKIQRTQQEDSAVYLCASSVQETQYFGPGTRLLVL.

This chain connects TRBV10-3 to TRBJ2-2, with D maybe TRBD2 (5 bases). Germline CDR1 is ENHRY and CDR2 is SYGVKD. The CDR3 has 16 residues. Trimming pared 0 bases from V and 3 bases from J, leaving 11 bases between. The CDR3 loop is CAISESLAGDTGELFF. CDR3 bases: TGTGCCATCAGTGAGTCCCTAGCAGGTGACACCGGGGAGCTGTTTTTT.

The chain combines TRBV21-1 with TRBJ1-2. TRBV21-1 represents a pseudogene. The CDR3 contains 10 residues. CDR3 amino acids: CASSEGGYTF. The CDR3 DNA follows: TGTGCCAGCAGCGAAGGGGGTTACACCTTC.

This clone was detected only once. This sequence joins TRBV6-4 and TRBJ2-2, with 7 bases identical to TRBD2. Germline V lookup: CDR1 MRHNA, CDR2 SNTAGT. CDR3 length: 13 amino acids. V lost 8 bases, J lost 4 bases, and 4 bases stayed unmatched. The CDR3 spells CASAPSGTGELFF. The CDR3 bases are TGTGCCAGCGCGCCTAGCGGCACCGGGGAGCTGTTTTTT.

The chain links TRBV7-2 to TRBJ1-2; no clear D gene. Trimming took off 5 bases at V and 7 bases at J, with 14 bases between the two ends. This CDR3 spans 13 amino acids. CDR1 is SGHTA and CDR2 is FQGNSA in the germline V gene. In nucleotides, the CDR3 is TGTGCCAGCAGCCCCCGAGCGAGCCGTGGCTACACCTTC. This codes for CASSPRASRGYTF.

This chain connects TRBV28 to TRBJ1-4; 7 bases are shared with TRBD1. Germline V lookup: CDR1 MDHEN, CDR2 SYDVKM. The ends lost 6 bases at V and 6 bases at J; junction bases unmatched: 7. This CDR3 spans 14 amino acids. CDR3 bases: TGTGCCAGCAGAAAAGGAGGGGGCCATGAAAAACTGTTTTTT. It codes for CASRKGGGHEKLFF.

This chain links TRBV15 with TRBJ2-5, with unresolved D. V lost 4 bases and J 0 bases, leaving 3 bases between the germline ends. The germline CDR1 and CDR2 sequences are LNHNV and YYDKDF (reference sequence). The CDR3 consists of 12 residues. The CDR3 coding sequence is TGTGCCACCAGCAACCACCAAGAGACCCAGTACTTC. It codes for CATSNHQETQYF.

The DNA for the CDR3 is TGTGCCAGTAGCGAGACAGGGTCTAATGAAAAACTGTTTTTT. Residues: CASSETGSNEKLFF. This sequence joins TRBV19 and TRBJ1-4, with 7 bases aligning to TRBD1. The CDR3 spans 14 residues. Germline V gene lookup returns CDR1 LNHDA and CDR2 SQIVND (reference sequence). V lost 6 bases to trimming and J lost 3 bases; unmatched junction nucleotides: 4.

The chain joins TRBV19 to TRBJ2-1; TRBD1 aligns across 8 bases. Germline CDR1 LNHDA, CDR2 SQIVND (reference sequence). The ends lost 6 bases at V and 3 bases at J; junction bases unmatched: 7. The CDR3 covers 15 residues. The CDR3: CASSKGQGDYNEQFF. CDR3 in DNA: TGTGCCAGTAGCAAAGGACAGGGAGACTACAATGAGCAGTTCTTC.

The DNA of the CDR3 is TGTGCCAGCAGCTTATCTAGAGACAGTCCCACAGATACGCAGTATTTT. It translates to CASSLSRDSPTDTQYF. V usage is TRBV7-9 and J usage is TRBJ2-3; D perhaps matches TRBD1 (5 bases). Germline CDR1 is SEHNR and CDR2 is FQNEAQ (reference sequence). Trimming removed 2 bases from V and 2 bases from J, with 14 bases in between. This CDR3 has 16 amino acids.

The chain couples TRBV10-3 to TRBJ1-1; 11 nucleotides align to TRBD1. Looked up from germline, CDR1 is ENHRY and CDR2 is SYGVKD. J gave up 4 bases and V 5 bases, and 6 bases lay outside the gene matches. The CDR3 has 15 residues. Written as DNA, the CDR3 is TGTGCCATCAGTCCCGGGACAGGGGGTGGCACTGAAGCTTTCTTT. It yields the protein CAISPGTGGGTEAFF.

The CDR3 loop reads CASRYGKGLSSYEQYF. In DNA, the CDR3 is TGTGCCAGCAGATACGGCAAGGGGCTTAGTTCCTACGAGCAGTACTTC. The chain is built from TRBV6-5 and TRBJ2-7; D perhaps matches TRBD1 (5 bases). V lost 6 bases to trimming and J lost 1 base, with 19 bases between them. Germline-derived CDR1 and CDR2 are MNHEY and SVGAGI. The CDR3 runs 16 residues.

The V call is TRBV4-1, the J call TRBJ2-1, with D hard to call. The V end lost 3 bases, the J end lost 6 bases, and 3 bases lay between the germline ends. The germline CDR1 and CDR2 sequences are MGHRA and YSYEKL. The CDR3 has 11 amino acids. This CDR3 is CASSHLNEQFF. The CDR3 region has the DNA TGCGCCAGCAGCCATCTCAATGAGCAGTTCTTC.

The rearrangement uses TRBV4-2 and TRBJ1-2; D is undetermined. The CDR3 covers 19 residues. Germline V CDR1 and CDR2: LGHNA, YNFKEQ. Trimming removed 0 bases from V and 8 bases from J, with 28 bases in between. CDR3 protein: CASSQDAFSIDTQRGGYTF. CDR3 DNA sequence: TGTGCCAGCAGCCAAGATGCGTTTTCTATAGACACCCAGCGAGGGGGCTACACCTTC.

J is TRBJ2-7 and V is TRBV6-5; perhaps TRBD2 as D (6 bases). V gave up 3 bases and J gave up 5 bases, with 14 bases separating them. The CDR3 has 14 residues. Germline V gene sequence: CDR1 MNHEY, CDR2 SVGAGI. CDR3 sequence (DNA): TGTGCCAGCAGTTATACGCGGGGCCCCCACGAGCAGTACTTC. The encoded protein is CASSYTRGPHEQYF.

This chain links TRBV6-1 with TRBJ2-7; D unclear. Germline CDR1 and CDR2: MNHNS and SASEGT. Trimming left V 5 bases short and J 0 bases short, with 14 bases between. The length of the CDR3 is 15 residues. CDR3 DNA: TGTGCCAGCAGTAACCAGAGATTACACTCCTACGAGCAGTACTTC. Protein product: CASSNQRLHSYEQYF.

This sequence joins TRBV7-9 and TRBJ1-1, with a tentative D call TRBD1 (6 bases). CDR1 is SEHNR, CDR2 FQNEAQ, per germline (reference sequence). CDR3 size: 15 residues. Trimming shortened V by 5 bases and J by 1 base, and 14 bases separated the two germline ends. The CDR3 DNA reads TGTGCCAGCAGCCGATGGACAGAGTCGAACACTGAAGCTTTCTTT. The encoded protein is CASSRWTESNTEAFF. Filled out from reference TRBV7-9 and TRBJ1-1, the complete variable domain reads DTGVSQNPRHKITKRGQNVTFRCDPISEHNRLYWYRQTLGQGPEFLTYFQNEAQLEKSRLLSDRFSAERPKGSFSTLEIQRTEQGDSAMYLCASSRWTESNTEAFFGQGTRLTVV.

The V call is TRBV7-8, the J call TRBJ2-7; D gene unclear. Germline V lookup: CDR1 SGHVS, CDR2 FQNEAQ. Trimming took 3 bases from V and 0 from J, leaving 9 bases between them. The CDR3 runs to 14 residues. The CDR3 DNA reads TGTGCCAGCAGCTTTGGTCCGAGCTCCTACGAGCAGTACTTC. Translating it yields CASSFGPSSYEQYF.

This chain connects TRBV25-1 to TRBJ1-1; D unresolved. Trimming removed 3 bases at V and 4 bases at J, with 9 bases between. This CDR3 has 13 residues. CDR1 is MGHDK and CDR2 is SYGVNS in the germline V gene. The chain's CDR3 is CASSDHGGTEAFF. CDR3 DNA: TGTGCCAGCAGTGACCACGGCGGCACTGAAGCTTTCTTT.

The V call is TRBV2, the J call TRBJ1-1; TRBD1 matches 9 bases. This CDR3 contains 11 residues. Germline CDR1 is SNHLY and CDR2 is FYNNEI. The trim removed 7 bases at V and 8 bases at J, leaving 2 bases unmatched. This CDR3 is CASTGTGEAFF. The CDR3, as DNA: TGTGCCAGCACCGGGACAGGGGAAGCTTTCTTT.

This sequence joins TRBV2 and TRBJ1-2, with 8 nucleotides matching TRBD1. The V segment lost 6 bases and the J segment 8 bases; nucleotides outside the gene matches: 17. Germline V CDR1 and CDR2: SNHLY, FYNNEI. The CDR3 totals 16 residues. The CDR3 DNA is TGTGCCAGCAGCAACTATCCCCGGGACAGGAAGGGAGGCTACACCTTC. Translating gives CASSNYPRDRKGGYTF.

The V gene is TRBV5-1, the J gene TRBJ2-2; no reliable D call. Trimming removed 4 bases from V and 4 bases from J, with 11 bases in between. Germline CDR1 is SGHRS and CDR2 is YFSETQ. This CDR3 has 14 amino acids. The CDR3 spells CASSPAATTGELFF. The CDR3 bases are TGCGCCAGCAGCCCGGCGGCTACCACCGGGGAGCTGTTTTTT. Based on the CDR3 plus reference TRBV5-1 and TRBJ2-2, the full variable domain is KAGVTQTPRYLIKTRGQQVTLSCSPISGHRSVSWYQQTPGQGLQFLFEYFSETQRNKGNFPGRFSGRQFSNSRSEMNVSTLELGDSALYLCASSPAATTGELFFGEGSRLTVL.

The V call is TRBV6-6, the J call TRBJ2-2, with unresolved D. The CDR3 length is 15 residues. Germline V gene sequence: CDR1 MNHNY, CDR2 SVGAGI (reference sequence). The V gene lost 5 bases and the J gene lost 6 bases, with 16 bases spanning the gap. CDR3 in amino acids: CASSQTRAFSGELFF. For the CDR3, the DNA is TGTGCCAGCAGTCAAACTCGGGCCTTCTCCGGGGAGCTGTTTTTT.

The CDR3 coding sequence is TGTGCCAGCAGCCAAGAGGCGGGGGGGCCTTATACGCAGTATTTT. It yields the protein CASSQEAGGPYTQYF. This sequence joins TRBV4-2 and TRBJ2-3; 9 bases are shared with TRBD2. CDR3 size: 15 residues. V dropped 0 bases and J dropped 7; count of bases not matched to a gene: 5. Germline V gene lookup returns CDR1 LGHNA and CDR2 YNFKEQ.